Below, 6 T cell receptor beta chains from the same sample are listed, as sequenced in a study of blood T cell repertoires in COVID-19. Using immunoSEQ multiplex PCR, the repertoire was profiled, and TCRdb retains in-frame clones only, with some absent. The sample holds approximately 230,000 clones; about 88% are singletons and the top ten take 2.1%. Sequenced material: peripheral blood. The receptors come from a woman aged 40 to 55 who had recovered from COVID-19.

This chain links TRBV9 with TRBJ2-3; D ambiguous. V shed 5 bases and J shed 2 bases, with 9 bases lying between them. The CDR3 runs 13 residues. CDR1 is SGDLS and CDR2 is YYNGEE in the germline V gene. Here the CDR3 DNA reads TGTGCCAGCAGTCTAGAAAACACAGATACGCAGTATTTT. Amino acid sequence: CASSLENTDTQYF. Supplemented by reference TRBV9 and TRBJ2-3, the full variable domain reads DSGVTQTPKHLITATGQRVTLRCSPRSGDLSVYWYQQSLDQGLQFLIQYYNGEERAKGNILERFSAQQFPDLHSELNLSSLELGDSALYFCASSLENTDTQYFGPGTRLTVL.

The chain carries TRBV10-3 and TRBJ1-5; D is ambiguous. V lost 0 bases to trimming and J lost 6 bases, with 12 bases between them. CDR1 and CDR2 (germline): ENHRY, SYGVKD. This CDR3 is 15 amino acids long. The CDR3 loop reads CAISESQAGSQPQHF. CDR3 DNA sequence: TGTGCCATCAGTGAGTCGCAGGCGGGGAGTCAGCCCCAGCATTTT.

The chain has TRBV15 and TRBJ1-5; no clear D. The germline V gene encodes CDR1 LNHNV and CDR2 YYDKDF (reference sequence). The V gene lost 3 bases and the J gene lost 6 bases, with 12 bases spanning the gap. This CDR3 spans 14 amino acids. CDR3 sequence reads: CATSSGDGGQPQHF. In nucleotides, the CDR3 is TGTGCCACCAGCAGCGGAGACGGCGGTCAGCCCCAGCATTTT.

The J gene is TRBJ2-7, the V gene TRBV6-5, with 10 bases aligning to TRBD1. Germline CDR1 MNHEY, CDR2 SVGAGI. CDR3 length: 14 amino acids. The V segment lost 10 bases and the J segment 3 bases; nucleotides outside the gene matches: 9. DNA of the CDR3: TGTGCCACCGCCGGGGACAGGGGTCTCTACGAGCAGTACTTC. It translates to CATAGDRGLYEQYF.

The CDR3 here is CASSSSLRGTVWEQYF. For the CDR3, the DNA is TGTGCCAGCAGCTCCTCCCTCCGCGGGACCGTCTGGGAGCAGTACTTC. The chain employs TRBV7-2 and TRBJ2-7; TRBD2 might be the D (6 bases). The V gene lost 4 bases and the J gene lost 7 bases, with 23 bases spanning the gap. The CDR3 runs to 16 residues. Germline assignment: CDR1 SGHTA and CDR2 FQGNSA.

The rearrangement joins TRBV19 to TRBJ1-5; a possible D gene is TRBD1 (5 bases). The CDR3 consists of 16 residues. Germline CDR1 reads LNHDA; CDR2 reads SQIVND (reference sequence). V lost 10 bases, J lost 3 bases, and 22 bases lay in between. The CDR3 loop reads CATAQGTIQTNQPQHF. The CDR3 DNA sequence: TGTGCCACCGCCCAGGGAACGATCCAAACCAATCAGCCCCAGCATTTT.